The 19 T cell receptor beta chains presented below share a single source sample, sequenced in a study of cytomegalovirus exposure and HLA in healthy donors. Researchers ran the PCR with 60 Vbeta and 13 Jbeta primers. Generated by immunoSEQ multiplex PCR, the TCRdb table keeps only in-frame clones and is missing some. The sample has roughly 190,000 clones, around 85% seen once; the top ten hold approximately 2%. Sequencing was performed on PBMCs. Receptors were obtained from a man aged 18 to 30 in good health and CMV-seronegative.

The chain combines TRBV29-1 with TRBJ2-5; 13 bases are a match to TRBD2. CDR1 is SQVTM, CDR2 ANQGSEA, per germline. The CDR3 contains 16 residues. V shed 2 bases and J 5 bases; nucleotides not matched to a gene: 8. The CDR3 DNA follows: TGCAGCGTTGAATTTTTTGGACTAGCGGGAGTTGAGACCCAGTACTTC. It codes for CSVEFFGLAGVETQYF.

The rearrangement uses TRBV10-2 and TRBJ2-7; the match to TRBD2 covers 11 bases. The length of the CDR3 is 14 residues. V was clipped by 6 bases and J by 2 bases; unmatched bases: 3. Germline CDR1 is WSHSY and CDR2 is SAAADI. CDR3 DNA sequence: TGCGCCAGCAGCGTAGCGGGAGGGACCTACGAGCAGTACTTC. This gives the protein CASSVAGGTYEQYF.

The chain recombines TRBV11-2 with TRBJ2-7; no clear D gene. V was cut by 5 bases and J by 0 bases, with 17 bases left in between. From germline, CDR1 is SGHAT and CDR2 FQNNGV. The CDR3 covers 16 residues. The CDR3 DNA reads as TGTGCCAGCAGCCAAAATCCCCTGACAACCTCCTACGAGCAGTACTTC. Its protein product is CASSQNPLTTSYEQYF.

The rearrangement links TRBV10-3 to TRBJ2-5, with 10 bases matching TRBD2. Germline V gene data show CDR1 as ENHRY and CDR2 as SYGVKD. V gave up 6 bases and J gave up 0 bases; unmatched junction bases: 7. This CDR3 has 16 amino acids. The CDR3 DNA sequence: TGTGCCATCAGCTCCTGGACTAGCGGAAACCAAGAGACCCAGTACTTC. Protein: CAISSWTSGNQETQYF.

The chain links TRBV6-5 to TRBJ1-3; the match to TRBD1 covers 9 bases. Germline CDR1 is MNHEY and CDR2 is SVGAGI. Unmatched junction bases numbered 4, after V lost 2 bases and J lost 2 bases. The CDR3 covers 16 residues. The CDR3 loop reads CASSYGGQGTGNTIYF. The CDR3 DNA reads TGTGCCAGCAGTTACGGGGGACAGGGAACTGGAAACACCATATATTTT.

This sequence joins TRBV19 and TRBJ2-7; no reliable D call. CDR3 length: 14 residues. CDR1 and CDR2 (germline): LNHDA, SQIVND (reference sequence). The V end lost 1 base, the J end lost 2 bases, and 9 bases lay between the germline ends. DNA of the CDR3: TGTGCCAGTAGTATAGCAGGCAGAGCCTACGAGCAGTACTTC. Encoded protein: CASSIAGRAYEQYF.

This clone showed up just once. The chain couples TRBV2 to TRBJ2-7; possibly TRBD2 for D (6 bases). V lost 4 bases and J lost 5, with 15 bases in between. This CDR3 region has 14 residues. Germline-derived CDR1 and CDR2 are SNHLY and FYNNEI. CDR3 sequence: CASSGGFGGDEQYF. CDR3 bases: TGTGCCAGCAGTGGTGGTTTCGGAGGGGACGAGCAGTACTTC.

In its sample, this clone was seen once. V usage is TRBV11-2 and J usage is TRBJ2-7; TRBD2 might be the D (7 bases). The CDR3 extends over 15 amino acids. CDR1 is SGHAT and CDR2 is FQNNGV in the germline V gene. V lost 1 base and J 4 bases, leaving 14 bases between the germline ends. CDR3 sequence: CASSLGAGEGYEQYF. CDR3 DNA sequence: TGTGCCAGCAGCTTAGGAGCAGGGGAGGGGTACGAGCAGTACTTC.

The chain recombines TRBV18 with TRBJ2-1; D may be TRBD2 (6 bases). The V end was cut by 2 bases, the J end by 5 bases, with 13 bases between. Germline values: CDR1 KGHSH, CDR2 LQKENI. The CDR3 runs 15 residues. The CDR3 loop is CASSPGGVGHNEQFF. Written as DNA, the CDR3 is TGTGCCAGCTCACCAGGCGGGGTTGGCCACAATGAGCAGTTCTTC.

Here the CDR3 reads CASSQDWSRAVTEQYF. The CDR3 region has the DNA TGCGCCAGCAGCCAAGATTGGTCCAGGGCAGTTACCGAGCAGTACTTC. The V call is TRBV4-3, the J call TRBJ2-7; TRBD1 is a possible D gene (5 bases). Trimming shortened V by 0 bases and J by 6 bases, and 18 bases separated the two germline ends. Germline CDR1 is LGHNA and CDR2 is YSLEER. The CDR3 consists of 16 residues.

This clone was seen once. The chain has TRBV7-6 and TRBJ2-2; 7 positions agree with TRBD2. Germline loops: CDR1 SGHVS, CDR2 FNYEAQ. Trimming cost V 4 bases and J 3 bases; bases outside gene matches: 5. The CDR3 length is 15 residues. The CDR3 sequence: CASSSRDYHTGELFF. Written as DNA, the CDR3 is TGTGCCAGCAGCTCGCGGGACTATCACACCGGGGAGCTGTTTTTT.

As to this clone: The sample carries other DNA sequences with the same CDR3. V is TRBV7-2 and J is TRBJ1-6; D possibly corresponds to TRBD1 (6 bases). The V end lost 1 base, the J end lost 10 bases, and 14 bases lay between the germline ends. This CDR3 is 15 amino acids long. Germline V gene data show CDR1 as SGHTA and CDR2 as FQGNSA. The CDR3 DNA follows: TGTGCCAGCAGCTTAGAACCCCAGGGGCAATCACCCCTCCACTTT. Its translation: CASSLEPQGQSPLHF.

For this clone: A junction end diverges from the germline sequence, so it may reflect a read error. CDR3 in amino acids: CATSRGGDSDTQYF. As DNA, the CDR3 is TGTGCCACGAGCAGAGGCGGGGACTCCGATACGCAGTATTTT. The genes are TRBV15 and TRBJ2-3; weak D call: TRBD2 (6 bases). Germline V gene sequence: CDR1 LNHNV, CDR2 YYDKDF (reference sequence). The CDR3 extends over 14 amino acids.

This clone has just a few counts. The chain couples TRBV5-1 to TRBJ1-1, with 7 bases that match TRBD1. Germline CDR1 and CDR2: SGHRS and YFSETQ. V gave up 5 bases and J gave up 4 bases; unmatched junction bases: 8. The CDR3 covers 14 residues. CDR3 residues: CASRSGGPATEAFF. The CDR3 DNA sequence: TGCGCCAGCAGATCAGGGGGGCCGGCCACTGAAGCTTTCTTT. Together with reference TRBV5-1 and TRBJ1-1, the CDR3 gives the full variable domain: KAGVTQTPRYLIKTRGQQVTLSCSPISGHRSVSWYQQTPGQGLQFLFEYFSETQRNKGNFPGRFSGRQFSNSRSEMNVSTLELGDSALYLCASRSGGPATEAFFGQGTRLTVV.

Here the CDR3 DNA reads TGTGCCAGCAGTGCCCAACCGGGAAACAACTACAATGAGCAGTTCTTC. Protein sequence: CASSAQPGNNYNEQFF. This chain joins TRBV6-1 and TRBJ2-1, with a tentative D call TRBD2 (5 bases). This CDR3 spans 16 amino acids. Deletions cut 4 bases from V and 3 bases from J, with 16 bases between. CDR1 is MNHNS, CDR2 SASEGT, per germline.

V and J are TRBV10-3 and TRBJ1-3; tentative D call: TRBD1 (5 bases). Per germline, CDR1 ENHRY and CDR2 SYGVKD. Trimming shortened V by 4 bases and J by 0 bases, and 10 bases separated the two germline ends. The length of the CDR3 is 15 residues. CDR3 DNA sequence: TGTGCCATCAGTGTGAGGGGAGGCTCTGGAAACACCATATATTTT. Protein sequence: CAISVRGGSGNTIYF.

The rearrangement uses TRBV7-2 and TRBJ2-7; possibly TRBD2 for D (5 bases). The CDR3 runs 13 residues. Looked up from germline, CDR1 is SGHTA and CDR2 is FQGNSA. V lost 0 bases, J lost 6 bases, and 9 bases lay in between. DNA for the CDR3: TGTGCCAGCAGCTTAGCGGGAGTAAGCGAGCAGTACTTC. It encodes CASSLAGVSEQYF.

This clone was seen a few times. J is TRBJ1-1 and V is TRBV4-3; 10 bases align to TRBD1. Unmatched junction bases numbered 6, after V lost 3 bases and J lost 5 bases. Germline CDR1 LGHNA, CDR2 YSLEER. CDR3 length: 15 amino acids. The CDR3 sequence is CASSQGQGRYTEAFF. CDR3 DNA sequence: TGCGCCAGCAGCCAGGGACAGGGGAGGTATACTGAAGCTTTCTTT.

This sequence joins TRBV7-2 and TRBJ2-5; 9 bases map to TRBD2. The ends lost 3 bases at V and 1 base at J; junction bases unmatched: 6. The CDR3 consists of 16 residues. CDR1 is SGHTA, CDR2 FQGNSA, per germline. The CDR3 here is CASSFVSGGFQETQYF. The DNA of the CDR3 is TGTGCCAGCAGCTTTGTTAGCGGGGGCTTCCAAGAGACCCAGTACTTC.